These 15 T cell receptor beta chains originate from one sample sequenced in a study of type 1 regulatory T cells (dated by TCRdb to about 2021). These receptors' antigens are unknown. Sequencing was carried out with an Illumina MiSeq. TCRdb trimmed the raw reads at Q25, called clones with MiXCR and kept productive beta chains. Rows with one shared CDR3 protein collapse into an entry with the most common genes and DNA. Across this sample there are about 62,000 distinct CDR3 sequences, with around 62% seen only once. The ten top clones hold about 1.7% of the sample. The sequenced material came from cultured non-Tr1 T cells, either the whole culture or a sorted T cell fraction (not recorded which). What this sample's cell subset or site label stands for: non-Tr1 population from the T-allo10 product. Receptors originate from a human donor in good health.

This clonotype was counted between two and nine times. CDR3 sequence reads: CSARGLAVYNEQFF. Written as DNA, the CDR3 is TGCAGTGCTCGGGGACTAGCGGTTTACAATGAGCAGTTCTTC. The chain uses TRBV20-1 and TRBJ2-1, with TRBD2 matching 11 bases. Germline V CDR1 and CDR2: DFQATT, SNEGSKA (reference sequence). The CDR3 loop spans 14 amino acids. V trimming: 5 bases; J trimming: 4 bases; junction bases outside the gene matches: 4.

This clonotype has only a few counts. The CDR3: CASYFPRLAGVGTGELFF. The CDR3, as DNA: TGTGCCAGCTATTTCCCCCGGCTAGCGGGAGTGGGCACCGGGGAGCTGTTTTTT. The V and J genes are TRBV2 and TRBJ2-2, with TRBD2 identical over 10 bases. V was clipped by 8 bases and J by 4 bases; unmatched bases: 16. The CDR3 contains 18 residues. Germline V gene sequence: CDR1 SNHLY, CDR2 FYNNEI. The whole variable domain, filled in from reference TRBV2 and TRBJ2-2, reads EPEVTQTPSHQVTQMGQEVILRCVPISNHLYFYWYRQILGQKVEFLVSFYNNEISEKSEIFDDQFSVERPDGSNFTLKIRSTKLEDSAMYFCASYFPRLAGVGTGELFFGEGSRLTVL.

The chain carries TRBV5-1 and TRBJ1-5, with D unclear. V lost 0 bases, J lost 3 bases, and 7 bases lay in between. Germline CDR1 reads SGHRS; CDR2 reads YFSETQ. The CDR3 is 14 amino acids. The CDR3 sequence: CASSLGVSNQPQHF. The DNA for the CDR3 is TGCGCCAGCAGCTTGGGGGTTTCCAATCAGCCCCAGCATTTT.

A few counts support this clonotype. The V call is TRBV5-1, the J call TRBJ2-1, with 8 bases fitting TRBD1. This CDR3 has 15 amino acids. From germline, CDR1 is SGHRS and CDR2 YFSETQ. With V trimmed by 4 bases and J by 1 base, 4 bases remained unmatched. The CDR3 DNA sequence: TGCGCCAGCAGCATAGGACAGGGTTCCTACAATGAGCAGTTCTTC. Translated: CASSIGQGSYNEQFF. The full variable domain, its missing parts supplied by reference TRBV5-1 and TRBJ2-1, is KAGVTQTPRYLIKTRGQQVTLSCSPISGHRSVSWYQQTPGQGLQFLFEYFSETQRNKGNFPGRFSGRQFSNSRSEMNVSTLELGDSALYLCASSIGQGSYNEQFFGPGTRLTVL.

This chain connects TRBV3-1 to TRBJ1-2; the match to TRBD1 covers 7 bases. Per the germline V gene, CDR1 is LGHDT and CDR2 is YNNKEL (reference sequence). The V gene end was trimmed by 1 base and the J gene end by 8 bases; junction bases not matched to a gene: 7. The CDR3 sequence is 14 residues long. The CDR3 is CASSQGAGGRGYTF. The CDR3 DNA is TGTGCCAGCAGCCAAGGGGCAGGGGGGAGAGGCTACACCTTC.

CDR3: CASSFPGESSQYF. The CDR3 nucleotides are TGCGCCAGCAGCTTCCCTGGGGAGTCATCCCAGTACTTC. The genes are TRBV5-1 and TRBJ2-5; D is perhaps TRBD2 (5 bases). V shed 2 bases and J shed 9 bases, with 14 bases lying between them. The germline V gene encodes CDR1 SGHRS and CDR2 YFSETQ. The CDR3 covers 13 residues.

The chain couples TRBV11-3 to TRBJ2-1, with 10 bases that match TRBD2. CDR1 SGHNT and CDR2 YENEEA come from the germline V gene. V lost 1 base to trimming and J lost 3 bases; unmatched junction nucleotides: 0. This CDR3 region has 15 residues. This CDR3 is CASSLGLAGYNEQFF. CDR3 coding DNA: TGTGCCAGCAGCTTAGGACTAGCGGGCTACAATGAGCAGTTCTTC. The entire variable domain, with the rest obtained from reference TRBV11-3 and TRBJ2-1, is as follows: EAGVVQSPRYKIIEKKQPVAFWCNPISGHNTLYWYLQNLGQGPELLIRYENEEAVDDSQLPKDRFSAERLKGVDSTLKIQPAELGDSAVYLCASSLGLAGYNEQFFGPGTRLTVL.

This clonotype was seen a few times. The chain uses TRBV7-2 and TRBJ1-1; 7 bases agree with TRBD1. CDR1 is SGHTA and CDR2 is FQGNSA in the germline V gene. The CDR3 spans 16 residues. With 5 bases clipped from V and 1 base from J, the junction kept 10 bases outside the gene matches. The CDR3: CASSIQGSRTNTEAFF. CDR3 nucleotide sequence: TGTGCCAGCAGCATACAGGGGTCGAGGACGAACACTGAAGCTTTCTTT.

J is TRBJ2-1 and V is TRBV3-1, with D tentatively TRBD2 (5 bases). Germline CDR1 LGHDT, CDR2 YNNKEL (reference sequence). The CDR3 totals 14 residues. V lost 1 base to trimming and J lost 10 bases, with 14 bases between them. This chain's CDR3 is CASSQGGLAYEQFF. CDR3 sequence (DNA): TGTGCCAGCAGCCAAGGAGGGTTAGCTTACGAGCAGTTCTTC.

V and J are TRBV5-4 and TRBJ1-1; TRBD1 is a possible D gene (5 bases). The CDR3 is 15 residues long. Trimming shortened V by 0 bases and J by 0 bases, and 9 bases separated the two germline ends. CDR1 is SGHNT, CDR2 YYREEE, per germline (reference sequence). The CDR3: CASSLARGMNTEAFF. DNA for the CDR3: TGTGCCAGCAGCTTGGCCCGGGGGATGAACACTGAAGCTTTCTTT.

This clonotype was detected only a few times. The chain uses TRBV7-8 and TRBJ2-7; 9 bases map to TRBD2. The junction had 9 bases not matched to a gene; V was cut back by 4 bases and J by 5 bases. CDR3 size: 15 residues. CDR1 and CDR2 (germline): SGHVS, FQNEAQ. Written as DNA, the CDR3 is TGTGCCAGCAGCTCCCGTCGACTAGCGGCTGACGAGCAGTACTTC. Protein: CASSSRRLAADEQYF.

This rearrangement joins TRBV19 to TRBJ2-2, with 9 bases that match TRBD1. The V segment lost 8 bases and the J segment 3 bases; nucleotides outside the gene matches: 7. Germline CDR1 reads LNHDA; CDR2 reads SQIVND (reference sequence). The CDR3 has 15 residues. This CDR3 reads CASRTGGLYTGELFF. The CDR3 nucleotides read TGTGCCAGTCGTACAGGGGGCCTTTACACCGGGGAGCTGTTTTTT.

The rearrangement joins TRBV7-9 to TRBJ2-5; TRBD2 matches at 9 bases. Germline values: CDR1 SEHNR, CDR2 FQNEAQ (reference sequence). The ends lost 5 bases at V and 4 bases at J; junction bases unmatched: 14. The CDR3 spans 17 residues. CDR3 DNA sequence: TGTGCCAGCAGCGAAAGCCGTAGCGGGAGAGGGGCAGAGACCCAGTACTTC. Translating it yields CASSESRSGRGAETQYF.

The CDR3 spells CSAPKGTSGRAYEQYF. The CDR3, as DNA: TGCAGTGCCCCAAAAGGGACTAGCGGGAGGGCCTACGAGCAGTACTTC. The V call is TRBV20-1, the J call TRBJ2-7, with 16 nucleotides matching TRBD2. This CDR3 is built from 16 residues. From germline, CDR1 is DFQATT and CDR2 SNEGSKA (reference sequence). J was trimmed by 2 bases and V by 6 bases; bases with no gene match: 7.

This clonotype showed up just a few times. The rearrangement uses TRBV30 and TRBJ2-1; 9 bases line up with TRBD2. This CDR3 has 15 amino acids. Germline loops: CDR1 GTSNPN, CDR2 SVGIG (reference sequence). V was clipped by 1 base and J by 7 bases; unmatched bases: 8. CDR3 DNA sequence: TGTGCCTGGAGTGCCGTCGGCGGGAGGGGGAATGAGCAGTTCTTC. It encodes CAWSAVGGRGNEQFF.